This TCR beta chain emerged from a study of shared clonotypes between healthy human individuals. The input for sorted-subset replicate PCRs was around 200 ng DNA, 30,000 or so T cell genomes. Generated by immunoSEQ multiplex PCR, the TCRdb table keeps only in-frame clones and is missing some. This sample has just over 2,000,000 clones, with 85% to 95% found just once. This clone was observed a single time. The antigen remains unidentified. From CD4+ cells came CD45RA+ naive and CD45RA-negative memory subsets. Regarding the study as a whole: It was anticipated that sequencing depth would influence how many clonotypes donors shared.

CDR3 length: 16 amino acids. The germline V gene has CDR1 LNHNV and CDR2 YYDKDF (reference sequence). V was cut by 0 bases and J by 0 bases, with 9 bases left in between. Sequenced material: naive CD4+ T cells sorted from blood. Described subset: CD45RA+ positively selected. V is TRBV15 and J is TRBJ1-3; D is ambiguous. The sequence derives from a man aged 18 to 29 in good health. The CDR3 coding sequence is TGTGCCACCAGCAGAGATCTTTGGGACTCTGGAAACACCATATATTTT. Its protein is CATSRDLWDSGNTIYF.